These 23 T cell receptor beta chains were sequenced from one sample in a study of blood T cell repertoires in COVID-19. Clones were sequenced by immunoSEQ multiplex PCR, and TCRdb holds only the in-frame ones, with some missing. Altogether almost 500,000 clones are present, approximately 91% being singletons, with the ten largest covering approximately 8%. The sample consisted of PBMCs or T cells enriched from blood (not recorded which). The receptors here all came from a woman in her sixties who had recovered from COVID-19.

This CDR3 reads CASTPGQGGWIEQYF. CDR3 DNA: TGTGCCAGCACTCCGGGACAGGGGGGTTGGATCGAGCAGTACTTC. This sequence joins TRBV11-3 and TRBJ2-7; 11 bases fit TRBD1. The CDR3 totals 15 residues. Per the germline V gene, CDR1 is SGHNT and CDR2 is YENEEA. The trim removed 7 bases at V and 6 bases at J, leaving 11 bases unmatched.

V is TRBV3-1 (or the pseudogene TRBV3-2) and J is TRBJ1-5, with 8 bases identical to TRBD1. This CDR3 region has 14 residues. Trimming cost V 5 bases and J 7 bases; bases outside gene matches: 7. The V gene's germline CDR1 is LGHDT and CDR2 YNNKEL (reference sequence). The CDR3 DNA reads TGTGCCAGCAGCTATCAGGGGGCGGGCCAGCCCCAGCATTTT. Amino acid sequence: CASSYQGAGQPQHF.

This clone came up once. This chain joins TRBV11-2 and TRBJ1-3, with D perhaps TRBD1 (5 bases). Germline CDR1 is SGHAT and CDR2 is FQNNGV. The CDR3 has 18 residues. Between the trimmed V and J ends, which lost 2 bases and 0 bases, there was a span of 17 bases. The chain's CDR3 is CASSLSIKAGFSGNTIYF. CDR3 DNA: TGTGCCAGCAGCTTATCGATAAAAGCAGGGTTCTCTGGAAACACCATATATTTT.

On this clone: The same CDR3 is also encoded by other DNA sequences in this sample. CDR3 protein: CASSLGQVYNSPLHF. As DNA, the CDR3 is TGCGCCAGCAGCTTGGGACAGGTGTATAATTCACCCCTCCACTTT. The chain uses TRBV5-1 and TRBJ1-6; maybe TRBD1 (6 bases). Germline CDR1 is SGHRS and CDR2 is YFSETQ. The CDR3 covers 15 residues. The germline V and J ends were trimmed by 0 bases and 4 bases, with 8 bases remaining between them.

The CDR3 nucleotides are TGTGCCAGCAGTCAACCCGGGACAGGGAAAGAGACCCAGTACTTC. As protein: CASSQPGTGKETQYF. The chain recombines TRBV6-2 or TRBV6-3 with TRBJ2-5; 9 bases line up with TRBD1. This CDR3 has 15 amino acids. Losses at the gene ends were 5 bases for V and 3 bases for J; bases not matched to a gene: 7. The germline V gene has CDR1 MNHEY and CDR2 SVGEGT.

This sequence joins TRBV3-1 (or the pseudogene TRBV3-2) and TRBJ2-5, with TRBD2 identical over 11 bases. The germline V gene encodes CDR1 LGHDT and CDR2 YNNKEL (reference sequence). The CDR3 spans 18 residues. The junction had 10 bases not matched to a gene; V was cut back by 2 bases and J by 2 bases. The CDR3 region has the DNA TGTGCCAGCAGCCAAAGAGGGACTAGCGGACCGTCACAAGAGACCCAGTACTTC. Protein sequence: CASSQRGTSGPSQETQYF.

This chain connects TRBV10-1 to TRBJ1-1; D possibly corresponds to TRBD1 (5 bases). This CDR3 comprises 13 residues. The germline gives CDR1 WNHNN, CDR2 SYGVQD (reference sequence). Trimming removed 2 bases from V and 8 bases from J, with 12 bases in between. In DNA, the CDR3 is TGCGCCAGCAGTGAGAGCGGGACGCAAGAAGCTTTCTTT. Its translation: CASSESGTQEAFF.

The genes are TRBV10-2 and TRBJ2-5; TRBD1 agrees at 11 bases. Per germline, CDR1 WSHSY and CDR2 SAAADI. The CDR3 has 14 residues. V trimming: 10 bases; J trimming: 5 bases; junction bases outside the gene matches: 9. The CDR3 nucleotides are TGCGCCACCTTCCGGACAGGGGGCAGGGAGACCCAGTACTTC. Protein: CATFRTGGRETQYF.

This clone was seen a few times. The chain recombines TRBV25-1 with TRBJ1-2, with 11 positions matching TRBD1. Per germline, CDR1 MGHDK and CDR2 SYGVNS. V shed 5 bases and J 4 bases; nucleotides not matched to a gene: 6. The CDR3 contains 15 residues. The CDR3 loop reads CASSSPGQGGYGYTF. The CDR3 DNA follows: TGTGCCAGCAGTTCGCCGGGACAGGGGGGCTATGGCTACACCTTC.

The CDR3 bases are TGCGCCAGCAGCTCGGGACTAGTAGAAGGTTTCGATACGCAGTATTTT. Protein sequence: CASSSGLVEGFDTQYF. V usage is TRBV5-1 and J usage is TRBJ2-3, with TRBD2 matching 8 bases. The germline V gene encodes CDR1 SGHRS and CDR2 YFSETQ. This CDR3 is built from 16 residues. V was pared by 3 bases and J by 6 bases, with 12 bases of the junction left unmatched.

The gene calls are TRBV19 and TRBJ1-3; D not certain. V was shortened by 3 bases and J by 2 bases, with 23 bases between the two germline ends. CDR1 is LNHDA, CDR2 SQIVND, per germline (reference sequence). This CDR3 comprises 19 residues. DNA for the CDR3: TGTGCCAGTAGTATTGGAGCAGGAAGGTTGCTGGGAGCTGGAAACACCATATATTTT. Translating gives CASSIGAGRLLGAGNTIYF.

The chain employs TRBV2 and TRBJ1-4; D possibly corresponds to TRBD1 (6 bases). Trimming left V 10 bases short and J 5 bases short, with 14 bases between. The CDR3 covers 13 residues. Germline CDR1 SNHLY, CDR2 FYNNEI. The CDR3 DNA sequence: TGTGCCACCAAGACAGGCTTCAATGAAAAACTGTTTTTT. Its translation is CATKTGFNEKLFF.

The chain links TRBV24-1 to TRBJ1-5, with no clear D. The length of the CDR3 is 15 residues. Germline assignment: CDR1 KGHDR and CDR2 SFDVKD. The V and J ends lost 4 bases and 2 bases respectively, with 11 bases between them. The CDR3 coding sequence is TGTGCCACCAGTGAACCGGGAACAGGCAATCAGCCCCAGCATTTT. It is translated as CATSEPGTGNQPQHF.

This CDR3 reads CASSRSSVSDTQYF. In DNA, the CDR3 is TGTGCCAGCAGCCGCTCTAGCGTCTCAGATACGCAGTATTTT. This sequence joins TRBV3-1 (or the pseudogene TRBV3-2) and TRBJ2-3; weak D call: TRBD2 (6 bases). The CDR3 has 14 residues. V lost 4 bases to trimming and J lost 4 bases, with 12 bases between them. The V gene's germline CDR1 is LGHDT and CDR2 YNNKEL (reference sequence).

The chain couples TRBV9 to TRBJ1-6; possible D gene TRBD1, 5 bases. Trimming took off 0 bases at V and 10 bases at J, with 14 bases between the two ends. This CDR3 has 15 amino acids. The germline V gene has CDR1 SGDLS and CDR2 YYNGEE. Here the CDR3 reads CASSVEGASRSPLHF. The CDR3 coding sequence is TGTGCCAGCAGCGTAGAAGGGGCCTCGAGGTCACCCCTCCACTTT.

This clone was observed a single time. Other nucleotide sequences in the sample specify the same CDR3. The chain joins TRBV19 to TRBJ1-3, with no clear D. V was clipped by 3 bases and J by 0 bases, with 9 bases between them. CDR1 is LNHDA and CDR2 is SQIVND in the germline V gene (reference sequence). CDR3 size: 15 residues. The CDR3 DNA sequence: TGTGCCAGTAGTATCTTGTCCGTCTCTGGAAACACCATATATTTT. Protein sequence: CASSILSVSGNTIYF.

J is TRBJ1-1 and V is TRBV5-1; 7 bases fit TRBD1. CDR3 size: 13 residues. The junction had 7 bases not matched to a gene; V was cut back by 4 bases and J by 7 bases. From germline, CDR1 is SGHRS and CDR2 YFSETQ. CDR3 in amino acids: CASSPQGDGEAFF. CDR3 in DNA: TGCGCCAGCAGCCCTCAGGGGGATGGTGAAGCTTTCTTT.

The chain recombines TRBV2 with TRBJ1-5, with D unresolved. Germline CDR1 reads SNHLY; CDR2 reads FYNNEI. CDR3 length: 15 amino acids. The V end lost 6 bases, the J end lost 4 bases, and 16 bases lay between the germline ends. CDR3 region: CASSASGIENQPQHF. CDR3 coding DNA: TGTGCCAGCAGCGCCTCGGGTATCGAGAATCAGCCCCAGCATTTT.

V gene TRBV5-4 combines with J gene TRBJ2-1; the D gene is possibly TRBD1 (7 bases). This CDR3 comprises 15 residues. V lost 4 bases and J lost 3, with 14 bases in between. Per germline, CDR1 SGHNT and CDR2 YYREEE (reference sequence). CDR3 nucleotides: TGTGCCAGCAGCCCTGCAGGGGGGCACTACAATGAGCAGTTCTTC. Translating it yields CASSPAGGHYNEQFF.

The rearrangement links TRBV4-1 to TRBJ1-3, with 7 bases aligning to TRBD1. J gave up 5 bases and V 4 bases, and 11 bases lay outside the gene matches. Germline V gives CDR1 MGHRA, CDR2 YSYEKL. The CDR3 is 16 residues long. The CDR3 DNA is TGCGCCAGCAGCCCTCGGGACAGCGGCTGGCGAAACACCATATATTTT. This encodes CASSPRDSGWRNTIYF.

This sequence joins TRBV11-2 and TRBJ2-7; 11 bases are shared with TRBD2. CDR3 length: 14 amino acids. Losses at the gene ends were 5 bases for V and 3 bases for J; bases not matched to a gene: 3. Germline CDR1 and CDR2: SGHAT and FQNNGV. The CDR3 nucleotides read TGTGCCAGCAGCCAAGGACTAGCGGGCTACGAGCAGTACTTC. Encoded protein: CASSQGLAGYEQYF.

The chain is built from TRBV5-5 and TRBJ1-5; 11 nucleotides agree with TRBD1. The CDR3 is 15 residues long. V gave up 4 bases and J gave up 1 base; unmatched junction bases: 1. CDR1 SGHKS and CDR2 YYEKEE come from the germline V gene (reference sequence). The CDR3 coding sequence is TGTGCCAGCAGCCGGGACAGGGGGAGCAATCAGCCCCAGCATTTT. It translates to CASSRDRGSNQPQHF.

The V and J genes are TRBV25-1 and TRBJ1-6, with D perhaps TRBD1 (5 bases). Germline assignment: CDR1 MGHDK and CDR2 SYGVNS. The CDR3 is made up of 15 amino acids. Trimming removed 2 bases from V and 6 bases from J, with 11 bases in between. CDR3 DNA sequence: TGTGCCAGCAGTGAAGACAGAACGGGTAATTCACCCCTCCACTTT. This sequence encodes CASSEDRTGNSPLHF. Looking up the rest from reference TRBV25-1 and TRBJ1-6 gives the full variable domain: EADIYQTPRYLVIGTGKKITLECSQTMGHDKMYWYQQDPGMELHLIHYSYGVNSTEKGDLSSESTVSRIRTEHFPLTLESARPSHTSQYLCASSEDRTGNSPLHFGNGTRLTVT.